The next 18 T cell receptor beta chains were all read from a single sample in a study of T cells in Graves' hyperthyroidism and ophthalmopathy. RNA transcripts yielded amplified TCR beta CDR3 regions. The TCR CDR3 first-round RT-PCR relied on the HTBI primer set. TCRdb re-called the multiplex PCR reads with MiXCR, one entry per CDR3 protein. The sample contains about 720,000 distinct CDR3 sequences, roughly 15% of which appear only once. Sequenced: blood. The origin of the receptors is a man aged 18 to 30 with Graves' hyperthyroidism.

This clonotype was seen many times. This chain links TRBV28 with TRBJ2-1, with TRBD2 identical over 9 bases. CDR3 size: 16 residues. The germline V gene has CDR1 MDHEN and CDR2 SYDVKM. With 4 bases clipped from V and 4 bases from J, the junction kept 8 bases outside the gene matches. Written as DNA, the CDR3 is TGTGCCAGCAGTTCCTTAGTAGCGGGAGCTTACAATGAGCAGTTCTTC. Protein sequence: CASSSLVAGAYNEQFF.

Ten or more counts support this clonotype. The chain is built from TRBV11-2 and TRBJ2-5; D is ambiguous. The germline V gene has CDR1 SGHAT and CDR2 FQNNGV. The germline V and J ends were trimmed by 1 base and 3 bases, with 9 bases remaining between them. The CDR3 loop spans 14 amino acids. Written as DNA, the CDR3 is TGTGCCAGCAGCTTAGGAGGATTAGAAGAGACCCAGTACTTC. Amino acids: CASSLGGLEETQYF.

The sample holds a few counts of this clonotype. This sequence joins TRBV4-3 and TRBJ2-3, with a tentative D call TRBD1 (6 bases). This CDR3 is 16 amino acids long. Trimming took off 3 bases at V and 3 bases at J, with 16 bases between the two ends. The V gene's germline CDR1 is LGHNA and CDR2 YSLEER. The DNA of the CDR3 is TGCGCCAGCAGCCACGTGGGGGCAGGGGTAACAGATACGCAGTATTTT. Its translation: CASSHVGAGVTDTQYF.

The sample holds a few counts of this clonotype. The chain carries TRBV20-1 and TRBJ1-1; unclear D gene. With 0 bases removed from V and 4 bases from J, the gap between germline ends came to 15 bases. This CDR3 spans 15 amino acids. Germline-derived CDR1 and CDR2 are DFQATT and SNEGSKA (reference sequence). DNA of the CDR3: TGCAGTGCTAGAGATATACCCGAGCAGATCACTGAAGCTTTCTTT. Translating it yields CSARDIPEQITEAFF.

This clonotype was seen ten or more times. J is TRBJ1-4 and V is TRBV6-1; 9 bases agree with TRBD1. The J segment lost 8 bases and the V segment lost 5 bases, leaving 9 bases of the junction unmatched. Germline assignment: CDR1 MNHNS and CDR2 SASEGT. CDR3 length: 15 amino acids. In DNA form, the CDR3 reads TGTGCCAGCAGTAGACCGGGACAGGGAGGGGAAAAACTGTTTTTT. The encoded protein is CASSRPGQGGEKLFF.

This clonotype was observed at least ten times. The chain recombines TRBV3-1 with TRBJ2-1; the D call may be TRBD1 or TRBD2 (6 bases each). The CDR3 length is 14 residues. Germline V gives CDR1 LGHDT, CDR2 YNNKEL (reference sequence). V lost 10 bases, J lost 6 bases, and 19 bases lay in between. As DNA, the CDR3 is TGTGCCACCACTACTAGCAGCAGGGGCAATGAGCAGTTCTTC. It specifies CATTTSSRGNEQFF.

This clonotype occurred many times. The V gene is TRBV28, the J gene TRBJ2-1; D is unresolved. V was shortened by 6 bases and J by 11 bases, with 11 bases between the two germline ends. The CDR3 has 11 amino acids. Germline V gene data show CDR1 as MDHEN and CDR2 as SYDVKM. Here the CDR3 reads CASRDGGQQFF. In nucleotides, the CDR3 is TGTGCCAGCAGAGATGGCGGACAGCAGTTCTTC.

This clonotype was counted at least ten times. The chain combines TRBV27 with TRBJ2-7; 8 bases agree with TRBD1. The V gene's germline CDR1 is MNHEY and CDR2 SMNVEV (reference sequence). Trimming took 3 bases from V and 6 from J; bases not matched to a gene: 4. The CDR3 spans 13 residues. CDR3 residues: CASSFFDRGEQYF. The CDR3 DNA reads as TGTGCCAGCAGTTTCTTCGACAGGGGCGAGCAGTACTTC.

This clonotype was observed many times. The CDR3 region is CASSLLVGRSEQYF. CDR3 nucleotide sequence: TGTGCCAGCAGTTTATTGGTGGGGAGGTCCGAGCAGTACTTC. V is TRBV28 and J is TRBJ2-7, with D tentatively TRBD2 (6 bases). The germline CDR1 and CDR2 sequences are MDHEN and SYDVKM. The CDR3 has 14 residues. V dropped 1 base and J dropped 6 bases, with 13 bases sitting between them.

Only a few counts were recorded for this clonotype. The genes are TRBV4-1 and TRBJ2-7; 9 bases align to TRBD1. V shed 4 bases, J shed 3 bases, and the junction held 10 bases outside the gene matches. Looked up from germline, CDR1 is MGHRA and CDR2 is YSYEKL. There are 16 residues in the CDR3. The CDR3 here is CASSPYGTGNRYEQYF. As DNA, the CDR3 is TGCGCCAGCAGCCCTTACGGGACAGGGAATCGCTACGAGCAGTACTTC.

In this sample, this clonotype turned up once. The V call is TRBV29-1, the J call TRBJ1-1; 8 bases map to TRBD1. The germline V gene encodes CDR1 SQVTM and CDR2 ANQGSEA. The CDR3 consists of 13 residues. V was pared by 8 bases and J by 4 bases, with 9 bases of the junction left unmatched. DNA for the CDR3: TGCAGCACCGGACAGGGTGTGGGCACTGAAGCTTTCTTT. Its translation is CSTGQGVGTEAFF.

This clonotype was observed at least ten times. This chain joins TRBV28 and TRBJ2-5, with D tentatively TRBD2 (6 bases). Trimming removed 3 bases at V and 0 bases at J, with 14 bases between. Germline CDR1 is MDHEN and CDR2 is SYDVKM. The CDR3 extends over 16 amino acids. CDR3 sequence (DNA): TGTGCCAGCAGTTTTCCCAGGGCTAGCGACCAAGAGACCCAGTACTTC. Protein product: CASSFPRASDQETQYF.

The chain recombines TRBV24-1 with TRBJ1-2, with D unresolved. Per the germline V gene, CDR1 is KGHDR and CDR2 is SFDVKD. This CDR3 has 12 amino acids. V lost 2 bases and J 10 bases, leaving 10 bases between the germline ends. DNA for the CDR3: TGTGCCACCAGTGATTCCTCGCGCGTCTACACCTTC. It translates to CATSDSSRVYTF.

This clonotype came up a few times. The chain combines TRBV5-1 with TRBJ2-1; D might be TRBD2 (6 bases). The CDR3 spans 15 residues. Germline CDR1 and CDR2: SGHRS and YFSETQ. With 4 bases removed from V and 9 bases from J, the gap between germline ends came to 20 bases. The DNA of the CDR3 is TGCGCCAGCAGCGGGGGAGGTCTACCTGGGTCTGAGCAGTTCTTC. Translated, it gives CASSGGGLPGSEQFF.

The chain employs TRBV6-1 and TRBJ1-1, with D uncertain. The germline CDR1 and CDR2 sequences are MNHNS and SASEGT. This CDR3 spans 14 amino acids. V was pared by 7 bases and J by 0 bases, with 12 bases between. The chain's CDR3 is CASNWGSMNTEAFF. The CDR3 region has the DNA TGTGCCAGCAACTGGGGATCCATGAACACTGAAGCTTTCTTT.

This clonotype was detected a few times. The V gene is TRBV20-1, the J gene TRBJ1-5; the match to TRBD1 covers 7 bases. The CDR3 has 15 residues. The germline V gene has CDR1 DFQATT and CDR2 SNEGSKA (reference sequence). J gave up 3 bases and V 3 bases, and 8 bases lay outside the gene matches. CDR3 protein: CSARGTDFTNQPQHF. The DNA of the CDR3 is TGCAGTGCTAGGGGGACAGATTTCACCAATCAGCCCCAGCATTTT.

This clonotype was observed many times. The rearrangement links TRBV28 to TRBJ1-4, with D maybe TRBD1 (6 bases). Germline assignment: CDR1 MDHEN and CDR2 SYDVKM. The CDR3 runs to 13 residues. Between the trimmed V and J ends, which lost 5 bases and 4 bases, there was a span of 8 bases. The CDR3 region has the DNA TGTGCCAGCAGTCTGGACAGTAATGAAAAACTGTTTTTT. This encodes CASSLDSNEKLFF. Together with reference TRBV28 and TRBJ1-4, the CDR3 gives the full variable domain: DVKVTQSSRYLVKRTGEKVFLECVQDMDHENMFWYRQDPGLGLRLIYFSYDVKMKEKGDIPEGYSVSREKKERFSLILESASTNQTSMYLCASSLDSNEKLFFGSGTQLSVL.

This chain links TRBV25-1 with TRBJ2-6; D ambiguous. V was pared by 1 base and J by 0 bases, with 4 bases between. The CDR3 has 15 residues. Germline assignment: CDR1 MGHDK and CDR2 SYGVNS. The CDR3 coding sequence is TGTGCCAGCAGTGAATGGGACTCTGGGGCCAACGTCCTGACTTTC. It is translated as CASSEWDSGANVLTF.